This T cell receptor (beta chain) was recorded in a study of CD8 T cells in Susac syndrome. Random hexamers were used to reverse transcribe the RNA input (0.5 to 1 ug). immunoSEQ multiplex PCR amplified TCR beta CDR3 across 54 Vbeta, 13 Jbeta. In TCRdb, the immunoSEQ multiplex PCR reads were re-called with MiXCR into one record per CDR3 protein. The table shows approximately 200,000 distinct CDR3 sequences, with approximately 95% occurring only once. CD8+ and CD4+ T cells from blood underwent TCR beta sequencing, which was carried out in a high-throughput format. The CDR3 extends over 14 amino acids. V trimming: 1 base; J trimming: 4 bases; junction bases outside the gene matches: 3. CDR1 is DFQATT and CDR2 is SNEGSKA in the germline V gene (reference sequence).

V is TRBV20-1 and J is TRBJ2-5; 10 nucleotides align to TRBD2. This TCR came from a human donor with multiple sclerosis. Sequencing was done on a sample of CD4+ T cells from PBMCs. CDR3 in DNA: TGCAGTGCTAGAGTACTAGCGGGGACAGAGACCCAGTACTTC. This sequence encodes CSARVLAGTETQYF.